This T cell receptor (beta chain) derives from a study of T cell responses to AZD1222 COVID-19 vaccine. The assay was immunoSEQ multiplex PCR, and TCRdb's table has in-frame clones only and misses some. Recorded here are over 140,000 clones; the top ten clones represent about 2.2%. In regard to this clone: The antigen is unknown.

Germline V gene data show CDR1 as GTSNPN and CDR2 as SVGIG (reference sequence). This CDR3 is built from 12 residues. V lost 1 base, J lost 11 bases, and 12 bases lay in between. Notes on the study in general: The sample set comprised mostly white British donors with more females, and clonal diversity was possibly underestimated. Of spike-specific TCRs, nearly half reportedly target regions left unmutated in variants. Spike-specific TCR breadth and depth rose after two AZD1222 doses. Samples come after the peak T cell response, not at day 14.

The sequenced sample was peripheral blood. This clonotype was sampled from an adult in good health. The chain uses TRBV30 and TRBJ1-5; D is undetermined. CDR3 in DNA: TGTGCCTGGAGTGGGGGAGCTATGTCCCAGCATTTT. This gives the protein CAWSGGAMSQHF.